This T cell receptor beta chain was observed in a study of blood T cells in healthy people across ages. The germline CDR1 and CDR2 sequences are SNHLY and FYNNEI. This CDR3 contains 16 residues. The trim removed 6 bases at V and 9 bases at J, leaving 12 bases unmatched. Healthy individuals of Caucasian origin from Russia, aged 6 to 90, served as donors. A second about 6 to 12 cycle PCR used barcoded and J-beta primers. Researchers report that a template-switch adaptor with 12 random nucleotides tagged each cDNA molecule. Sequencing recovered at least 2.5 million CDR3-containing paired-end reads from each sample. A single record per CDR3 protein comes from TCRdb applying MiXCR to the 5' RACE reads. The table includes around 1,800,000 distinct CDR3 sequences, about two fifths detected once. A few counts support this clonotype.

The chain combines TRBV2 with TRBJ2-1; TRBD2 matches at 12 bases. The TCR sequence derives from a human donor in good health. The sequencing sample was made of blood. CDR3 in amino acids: CASRDTTSGGGGEQFF. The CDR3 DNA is TGTGCCAGCAGGGATACGACTAGCGGGGGTGGAGGTGAGCAGTTCTTC.